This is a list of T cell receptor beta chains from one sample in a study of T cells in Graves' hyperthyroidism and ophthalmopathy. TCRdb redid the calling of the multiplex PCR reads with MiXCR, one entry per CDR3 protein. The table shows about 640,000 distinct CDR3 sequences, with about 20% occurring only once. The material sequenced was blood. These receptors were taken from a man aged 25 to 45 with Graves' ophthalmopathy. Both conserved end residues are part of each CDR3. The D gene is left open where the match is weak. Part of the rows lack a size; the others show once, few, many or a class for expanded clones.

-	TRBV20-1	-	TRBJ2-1	TGCAGTGCTGCCCGGGACTCCCTCTACAATGAGCAGTTCTTC	CSAARDSLYNEQFF
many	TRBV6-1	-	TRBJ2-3	TGTGCCAGCTCACAAGGGGCAGATACGCAGTATTTT	CASSQGADTQYF
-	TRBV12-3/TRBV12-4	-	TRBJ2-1	TGTGCCAGCAGTCCGGTATGGTCCGCCCGAGGCAATGAGCAGTTCTTC	CASSPVWSARGNEQFF
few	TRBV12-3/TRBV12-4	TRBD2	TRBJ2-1	TGTGCCAGCAGTACCGGGACTAGCGGGTATTACAATGAGCAGTTCTTC	CASSTGTSGYYNEQFF
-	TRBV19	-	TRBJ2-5	TGTGCCAGTAGTATAGCTGGAGTCCCGTACCAAGAGACCCAGTACTTC	CASSIAGVPYQETQYF
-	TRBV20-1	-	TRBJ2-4	TGCAGTACCCCAGAGGAAGCCAAAAACATTCAGTACTTC	CSTPEEAKNIQYF
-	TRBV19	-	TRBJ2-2	TGTGCCAGTAGTATATCGGACTACACCGGGGAGCTGTTTTTT	CASSISDYTGELFF
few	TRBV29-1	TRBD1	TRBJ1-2	TGCAGCGTTGAAGACACCTTGACAGGGGGCGACATCTTCTATGGCTACACCTTC	CSVEDTLTGGDIFYGYTF
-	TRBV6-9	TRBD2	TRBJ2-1	TGTGCCAGCAGTTACTTCCCCGGAAGGGAGCGGGAAGGGCACAATGAGCAGTTCTTC	CASSYFPGREREGHNEQFF
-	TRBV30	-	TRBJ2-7	TGTGCCTGGAGTGTACCACAGGTCTACAATGAGCAGTACTTC	CAWSVPQVYNEQYF
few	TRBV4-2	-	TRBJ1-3	TGTGCCAGCAGCCAAGATGTCGCCTCTGGAAACACCATATATTTT	CASSQDVASGNTIYF
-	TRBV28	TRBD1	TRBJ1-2	TGTGCCAGCAGCAGGACAGGGGACGGGATATATGGCTACACCTTC	CASSRTGDGIYGYTF
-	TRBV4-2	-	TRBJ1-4	TGTGCCAGCAGCCAAGAAATGGGAGACCTTATCGAAAAACTGTTTTTT	CASSQEMGDLIEKLFF
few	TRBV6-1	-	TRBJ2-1	TGTGCCAGCAAATCCCAGGGACCTAATTACAATGAGCAGTTCTTC	CASKSQGPNYNEQFF
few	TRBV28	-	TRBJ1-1	TGTGCCAGCGGCCCGCTCGTCGGACATGACACTGAAGCTTTCTTT	CASGPLVGHDTEAFF
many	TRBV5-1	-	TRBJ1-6	TGCGCCAGCAGCTACAGCCCCGAAGACTCACCCCTCCACTTT	CASSYSPEDSPLHF
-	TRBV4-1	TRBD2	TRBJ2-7	TGCGCCAGCAGCCAAGAATCCGGGGCTAGCGGGAGGGCCGACTACGAGCAGTACTTC	CASSQESGASGRADYEQYF
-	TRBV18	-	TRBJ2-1	TGTGCCAGCTCAGGAACGAGACAGAGGGTTCGATGGGAGCAGTTCTTC	CASSGTRQRVRWEQFF
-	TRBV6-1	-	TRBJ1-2	TGTGCCAGCAGAGAGGGACAAAACAACTATGGCTACACCTTC	CASREGQNNYGYTF
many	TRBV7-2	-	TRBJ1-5	TGTGCCAGCAGCTTAGTTGCCCGCGATCAGCCCCAGCATTTT	CASSLVARDQPQHF
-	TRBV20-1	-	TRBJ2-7	TGCAGTGCTAGGAACCAGGGGTTCTACGAGCAGTACTTC	CSARNQGFYEQYF
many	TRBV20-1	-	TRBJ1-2	TGCAGTGCTCCCCGGGATGGGACGGAGTTTGGCTACACCTTC	CSAPRDGTEFGYTF
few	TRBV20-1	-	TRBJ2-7	TGCAGTGCTCGCGTACCTGGTACAGGTAGCGAGCAGTACTTC	CSARVPGTGSEQYF
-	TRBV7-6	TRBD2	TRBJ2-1	TGTGCCAGCAGCTTAGCGCCAGCGGGAGGGATCAATGAGCAGTTCTTC	CASSLAPAGGINEQFF
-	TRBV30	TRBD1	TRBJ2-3	TGTGCCTGGAGACAGGGGGCCGATTCTAGCACAGATACGCAGTATTTT	CAWRQGADSSTDTQYF
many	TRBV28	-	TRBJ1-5	TGTGCCAGCAGTTTGCCCGGAAGGCAGCGCAATCAGCCCCAGCATTTT	CASSLPGRQRNQPQHF